This T cell receptor beta chain comes out of a study of shared clonotypes between healthy human individuals. CDR3 length: 15 amino acids. Deletions cut 4 bases from V and 3 bases from J, with 15 bases between. Germline-derived CDR1 and CDR2 are SGDLS and YYNGEE. In the naive CD8 group, cells lacked CD45RO and were positively selected for CCR7, so terminally differentiated effector memory CD45RA+ cells were left out. Repertoires were generated with immunoSEQ multiplex PCR, while TCRdb's copy carries only in-frame clones and drops some. The table includes around 1.9 million clones, 93% detected once. The specimen sequenced was naive CD8+ T cells from PBMCs. This receptor was taken from a man between 18 and 29 years old in good health. Some clones in this sample may be carry-over from other donors' samples. The V call is TRBV9, the J call TRBJ2-3; D gene ambiguous. CDR3 DNA sequence: TGTGCCAGCAGCCCAGCTGGGGTCTGGACAGATACGCAGTATTTT. It codes for CASSPAGVWTDTQYF. Complete variable domain (other parts from reference TRBV9 and TRBJ2-3): DSGVTQTPKHLITATGQRVTLRCSPRSGDLSVYWYQQSLDQGLQFLIQYYNGEERAKGNILERFSAQQFPDLHSELNLSSLELGDSALYFCASSPAGVWTDTQYFGPGTRLTVL.